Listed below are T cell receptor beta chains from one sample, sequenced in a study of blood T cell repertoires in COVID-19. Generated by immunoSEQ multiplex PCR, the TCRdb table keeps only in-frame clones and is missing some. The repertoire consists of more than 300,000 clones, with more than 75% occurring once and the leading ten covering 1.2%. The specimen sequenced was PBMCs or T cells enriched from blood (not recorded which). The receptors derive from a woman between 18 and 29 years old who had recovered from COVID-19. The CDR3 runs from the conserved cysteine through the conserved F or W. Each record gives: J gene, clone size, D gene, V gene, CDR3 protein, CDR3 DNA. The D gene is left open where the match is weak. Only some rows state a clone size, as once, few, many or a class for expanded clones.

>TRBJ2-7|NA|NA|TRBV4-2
CASSQGVGNYEQYF
TGTGCCAGCAGCCAAGGTGTCGGGAACTACGAGCAGTACTTC
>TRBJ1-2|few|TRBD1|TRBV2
CASREQGAANYGYTF
TGTGCCAGCAGGGAACAGGGGGCGGCTAACTATGGCTACACCTTC
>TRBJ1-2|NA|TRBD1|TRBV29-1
CSVESGQGNYGYTF
TGCAGCGTTGAATCCGGACAGGGAAACTATGGCTACACCTTC
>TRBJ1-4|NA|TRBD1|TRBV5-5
CASSLDRGRFEKLFF
TGTGCCAGCAGCTTGGACAGGGGGAGATTTGAAAAACTGTTTTTT
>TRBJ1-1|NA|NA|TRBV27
CASSFTGSGYTEAFF
TGTGCCAGCAGTTTTACAGGCAGCGGGTACACTGAAGCTTTCTTT
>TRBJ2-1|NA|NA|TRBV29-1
CSVEASTSYNEQFF
TGCAGCGTTGAAGCTAGCACCTCCTACAATGAGCAGTTCTTC
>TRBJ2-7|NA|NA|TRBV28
CASSPPARLSYEQYF
TGTGCCAGCAGTCCCCCCGCCAGATTATCCTACGAGCAGTACTTC
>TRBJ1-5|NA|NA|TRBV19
CASSTSGASQPQHF
TGTGCCAGTAGTACCTCAGGGGCGAGTCAGCCCCAGCATTTT
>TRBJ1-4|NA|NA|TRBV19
CASSRRRGGATNEKLFF
TGTGCCAGTAGCCGACGTAGGGGGGGTGCAACTAATGAAAAACTGTTTTTT
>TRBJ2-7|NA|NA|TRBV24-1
CATSDSDISYEQYF
TGTGCCACCAGTGACAGCGATATCTCCTACGAGCAGTACTTC
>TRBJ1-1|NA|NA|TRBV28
CASSSSGAWNTEAFF
TGTGCCAGCAGTTCTTCAGGGGCCTGGAACACTGAAGCTTTCTTT
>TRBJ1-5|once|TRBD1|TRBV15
CATSRTDRGANQPQHF
TGTGCCACCAGCAGGACAGACAGGGGAGCCAATCAGCCCCAGCATTTT
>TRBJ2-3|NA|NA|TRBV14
CASSPLEDTQYF
TGTGCCAGCAGCCCACTAGAAGATACGCAGTATTTT
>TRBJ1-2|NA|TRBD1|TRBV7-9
CASSPITGDHGYTF
TGTGCCAGCAGCCCAATAACAGGGGACCATGGCTACACCTTC
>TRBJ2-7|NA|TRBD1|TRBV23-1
CASSRAPGQVPYEQYF
TGCGCCAGCAGTCGAGCACCGGGACAGGTACCCTACGAGCAGTACTTC
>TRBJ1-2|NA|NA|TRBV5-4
CASSRELNYGYTF
TGTGCCAGCAGCCGGGAGCTGAACTATGGCTACACCTTC
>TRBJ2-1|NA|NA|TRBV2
CASDRSSYNEQFF
TGTGCCAGCGACCGGAGCTCCTACAATGAGCAGTTCTTC
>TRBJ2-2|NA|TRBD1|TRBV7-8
CASRDRGQFTGELFF
TGTGCCAGCAGGGACAGGGGGCAATTCACCGGGGAGCTGTTTTTT
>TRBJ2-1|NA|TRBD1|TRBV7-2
CASRLVAGTGYNEQFF
TGTGCCAGCAGGCTAGTCGCCGGGACAGGGTACAATGAGCAGTTCTTC
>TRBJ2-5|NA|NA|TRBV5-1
CASSLAARNQAETQYF
TGCGCCAGCAGCTTGGCGGCTAGAAATCAAGCAGAGACCCAGTACTTC
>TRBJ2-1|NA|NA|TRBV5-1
CASSKTPTIEEQFF
TGCGCCAGCAGCAAGACTCCTACCATAGAGGAGCAGTTCTTC
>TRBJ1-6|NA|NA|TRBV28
CASSRVNSPLHF
TGTGCCAGCAGCCGGGTCAATTCACCCCTCCACTTT
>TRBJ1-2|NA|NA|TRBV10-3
CAISRGLGVDGYTF
TGTGCCATCTCACGAGGGCTCGGGGTTGATGGCTACACCTTC
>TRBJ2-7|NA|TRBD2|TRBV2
CASTPDSGYSYEQYF
TGTGCCAGCACGCCCGATAGCGGGTACTCCTACGAGCAGTACTTC
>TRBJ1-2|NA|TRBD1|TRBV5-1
CASSLVQGGSDGYTF
TGCGCCAGCAGCTTGGTTCAGGGGGGCTCGGATGGCTACACCTTC
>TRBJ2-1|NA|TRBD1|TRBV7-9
CASNRQGDEQFF
TGTGCCAGCAACCGACAGGGGGATGAGCAGTTCTTC
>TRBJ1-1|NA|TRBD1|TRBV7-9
CASSLAVGGPSTEAFF
TGTGCCAGCAGCTTAGCTGTAGGGGGCCCCTCCACTGAAGCTTTCTTT
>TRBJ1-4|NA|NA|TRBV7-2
CASRHRRGEKLFF
TGTGCCAGCAGACACCGACGGGGGGAAAAACTGTTTTTT
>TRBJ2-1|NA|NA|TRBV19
CASSTKIDWYNEQFF
TGTGCCAGTAGTACAAAAATAGACTGGTACAATGAGCAGTTCTTC
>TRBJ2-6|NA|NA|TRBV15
CATSVHFSGANVLTF
TGTGCCACCAGCGTTCATTTCTCTGGGGCCAACGTCCTGACTTTC
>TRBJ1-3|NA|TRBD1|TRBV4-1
CASSQAPGQGNTIYF
TGCGCCAGCAGCCAAGCCCCGGGACAGGGAAACACCATATATTTT